A selection of T cell receptor beta chains follows, all from one sample in a study of beta chain features in type 1 diabetes. Only in-frame clones appear in the TCRdb table, and some are missing; sequencing was by immunoSEQ multiplex PCR. Altogether around 300,000 clones are present, 8% being singletons, with the ten largest covering roughly 0.94%. The sample taken for sequencing was central memory CD4+ T cells from blood. All receptors come from a woman aged 18-29 years in good health. Both conserved end residues are part of each CDR3. The D gene is left open where the match is weak. Only some rows state a clone size, as once, few, many or a class for expanded clones.

>TRBD1|TRBV27|NA|TRBJ1-2
TGTGCCAGCAGTCCTAGGGACAGGGGGCGAAGAGGGTATGGCTACACCTTC
CASSPRDRGRRGYGYTF
>TRBD1|TRBV6-6|many|TRBJ1-3
TGTGCCAGCAGCAGTACAGGGGGCCCGGGAAACACCATATATTTT
CASSSTGGPGNTIYF
>NA|TRBV25-1|NA|TRBJ2-4
TGTGCCAGCAGTGATGGGGATGGGGACAAAAACATTCAGTACTTC
CASSDGDGDKNIQYF
>NA|TRBV14|many|TRBJ2-3
TGTGCCAGCAGCAATCAAGGCGGGGCGGGGAATACGCAGTATTTT
CASSNQGGAGNTQYF
>NA|TRBV7-2|NA|TRBJ2-1
TGTGCCAGCAGCTCTGGATCTAGTGAGCAGTTCTTC
CASSSGSSEQFF
>NA|TRBV5-4|NA|TRBJ2-2
TGTGCCAGCAGCTCCGACGACAGGAACACCGGGGAGCTGTTTTTT
CASSSDDRNTGELFF
>TRBD2|TRBV4-2|NA|TRBJ2-3
TGTGCCAGCAGCCCAGGGACTAGCGGGGGGGCCTTGGATACGCAGTATTTT
CASSPGTSGGALDTQYF
>TRBD2|TRBV4-2|NA|TRBJ2-3
TGTGCCAGCAGCCAACAAAGAAGAGGACTAGCGTCCACAGATACGCAGTATTTT
CASSQQRRGLASTDTQYF
>TRBD1|TRBV27|many|TRBJ1-5
TGTGCCAGCGGAGGGGACAGTAATCAGCCCCAGCATTTT
CASGGDSNQPQHF
>NA|TRBV28|NA|TRBJ1-3
TGTGCCAGCAGTTTGGAACGAGTCTCTGGAAACACCATATATTTT
CASSLERVSGNTIYF
>NA|TRBV4-3|few|TRBJ2-3
TGCGCCAGCAGCCAAAGGGGATCCCCGATTATAACAGATACGCAGTATTTT
CASSQRGSPIITDTQYF
>TRBD2|TRBV7-8|NA|TRBJ2-5
TGTGCCAGCACGCTAACGGGGGGGCAGTTTGGGACCCAGTACTTC
CASTLTGGQFGTQYF
>NA|TRBV29-1|many|TRBJ2-3
TGCAGCGCCGAACAGAGCACAGATACGCAGTATTTT
CSAEQSTDTQYF
>NA|TRBV5-6|few|TRBJ1-6
TGTGCCAGCAGCTTTGATTATAATTCACCCCTCCACTTT
CASSFDYNSPLHF
>NA|TRBV14|many|TRBJ2-6
TGTGCCAGCAGCCAACTACGGTCTGGGGCCAACGTCCTGACTTTC
CASSQLRSGANVLTF
>NA|TRBV11-3|NA|TRBJ2-5
TGTGCCAGCAGCCCCCCCCTGGGCAGGTCAGAGACCCAGTACTTC
CASSPPLGRSETQYF
>NA|TRBV27|NA|TRBJ1-1
TGTGCCAGCGCTACAGGGAGTATGGGGACGAACACTGAAGCTTTCTTT
CASATGSMGTNTEAFF
>NA|TRBV7-2|NA|TRBJ2-4
TGTGCCAGCAGCATGATGGAAGCCAAAAACATTCAGTACTTC
CASSMMEAKNIQYF
>NA|TRBV7-3|few|TRBJ2-3
TGTGCCAGCAGCCGACAAGGGGGGGTTGGCACAGATACGCAGTATTTT
CASSRQGGVGTDTQYF
>NA|TRBV27|few|TRBJ2-5
TGTGCCAGCAGTTTGTGGGGTGTGAACAGCGGTAAAGAGACCCAGTACTTC
CASSLWGVNSGKETQYF
>NA|TRBV4-1|NA|TRBJ2-1
TGCGCCAGCAGCCAAGGGTTCAGGAGCTCCTACAATGAGCAGTTCTTC
CASSQGFRSSYNEQFF
>TRBD2|TRBV30|few|TRBJ2-3
TGTGCCTGGAGCTCACCGGGACTAGCAGCTAGCACAGATACGCAGTATTTT
CAWSSPGLAASTDTQYF
>NA|TRBV5-1|few|TRBJ2-6
TGCGCCAGCAGCTTGGCGACAGCCTCTGGGGCCAACGTCCTGACTTTC
CASSLATASGANVLTF
>NA|TRBV27|NA|TRBJ2-6
TGTGCCAGCAGTTTATCGTTCGGGGCCAACGTCCTGACTTTC
CASSLSFGANVLTF
>NA|TRBV7-2|NA|TRBJ2-7
TGTGCCAGCAGCTTACAGGCGGGCGCTTCCTACGAGCAGTACTTC
CASSLQAGASYEQYF
>NA|TRBV7-2|NA|TRBJ2-5
TGTGCCAGCAGCTTATTCTCGGCGGAGACCCAGTACTTC
CASSLFSAETQYF
>NA|TRBV18|NA|TRBJ1-2
TGTGCCAGCTCACACGACAGCTACTATGGCTACACCTTC
CASSHDSYYGYTF
>NA|TRBV6-5|few|TRBJ1-1
TGTGCCAGCAGCCAGCGGGGGATTGAAGCTTTCTTT
CASSQRGIEAFF
>NA|TRBV6-5|NA|TRBJ1-6
TGTGCCAGCAGTTACTCGGGTAGATCACCCCTCCACTTT
CASSYSGRSPLHF
>TRBD2|TRBV13|NA|TRBJ2-5
TGTGCCAGCAGCCTCGGAGGGGCGGGAGGCCAAGAGACCCAGTACTTC
CASSLGGAGGQETQYF
>TRBD2|TRBV30|few|TRBJ2-7
TGTGCCTGGAGTGCGGGACTAGCGGGCTACGAGCAGTACTTC
CAWSAGLAGYEQYF
>NA|TRBV7-9|NA|TRBJ2-1
TGTGCCAGCAGCTTAGGGGTCGGAGACAATGAGCAGTTCTTC
CASSLGVGDNEQFF
>NA|TRBV10-3|few|TRBJ2-2
TGTGCCAGCAGTTACTTAGGGGGAAACGGGGAGCTGTTTTTT
CASSYLGGNGELFF
>NA|TRBV18|few|TRBJ2-2
TGTGCCAGCTCTCAGGACCTAAGGAACGGGGAGCTGTTTTTT
CASSQDLRNGELFF
>TRBD1|TRBV23-1|many|TRBJ1-3
TGCGCCAGCAGGAAAGGGACAGGGGAGGATAGCGATAGTGGAAACACCATATATTTT
CASRKGTGEDSDSGNTIYF
>TRBD1|TRBV28|NA|TRBJ2-3
TGTGCCAGCAGTACGCCTAGACAGGGGTTCAGCACAGATACGCAGTATTTT
CASSTPRQGFSTDTQYF
>NA|TRBV7-2|few|TRBJ1-1
TGTGCCAGCAGCTTACAGGGGCACTACACTGAAGCTTTCTTT
CASSLQGHYTEAFF
>NA|TRBV7-9|NA|TRBJ1-2
TGTGCCAGCAGCTTAGGAGATTGGCCAGCGGGTGGCTACACCTTC
CASSLGDWPAGGYTF
>TRBD1|TRBV5-1|NA|TRBJ1-2
TGCGCCAGCAGCCGGACCACAGGGGAATCCTATGGCTACACCTTC
CASSRTTGESYGYTF
>NA|TRBV6-5|many|TRBJ1-4
TGTGCCAGCAGGGATACAGGGTGGAGTGAAAAACTGTTTTTT
CASRDTGWSEKLFF
>NA|TRBV5-1|few|TRBJ1-6
TGCGCCAGCAGCTTGTCCCGGGGGACTGGGAATTCACCCCTCCACTTT
CASSLSRGTGNSPLHF
>NA|TRBV11-3|few|TRBJ2-5
TGTGCCAGCAGCTTAGATAAGGGGAATCAAGAGACCCAGTACTTC
CASSLDKGNQETQYF
>TRBD1|TRBV10-3|few|TRBJ2-1
TGTGCCATCAGTGAGCACAAACGACAGGGCGCCTACAATGAGCAGTTCTTC
CAISEHKRQGAYNEQFF
>NA|TRBV5-1|NA|TRBJ2-1
TGCGCCAGCAGCCCCCAGGGCGAAAGGAATGAGCAGTTCTTC
CASSPQGERNEQFF
>TRBD1|TRBV19|many|TRBJ2-5
TGTGCCAGCCGACAGGGTCAAGAGACCCAGTACTTC
CASRQGQETQYF
>NA|TRBV15|NA|TRBJ2-5
TGTGCCACGGCTAGGGGGAGTTCTAGGGAGACCCAGTACTTC
CATARGSSRETQYF
>NA|TRBV7-2|NA|TRBJ1-5
TGTGCCAGCAGCCCACAACCGGGTGTGAGCAATCAGCCCCAGCATTTT
CASSPQPGVSNQPQHF
>TRBD2|TRBV5-1|NA|TRBJ2-1
TGCGCCAGCAGCCCAGGGACTAGCGGGGGCTCCTACAATGAGCAGTTCTTC
CASSPGTSGGSYNEQFF
>NA|TRBV28|few|TRBJ2-2
TGTGCCAGCATTGGGCCAGGGGCGAACACCGGGGAGCTGTTTTTT
CASIGPGANTGELFF
>TRBD1|TRBV5-1|few|TRBJ1-2
TGCGCCAGCAGCGTCGGACAGGGGGCCGGAGGCTACACCTTC
CASSVGQGAGGYTF
>TRBD1|TRBV5-4|NA|TRBJ1-4
TGTGCCAGCAGCTTGGGGGGACAGGCAGGAGAAAAACTGTTTTTT
CASSLGGQAGEKLFF
>TRBD1|TRBV7-6|NA|TRBJ1-6
TGTGCCAGCAGCTTAGGACAGGGGGGAGAGAGATCACCCCTCCACTTT
CASSLGQGGERSPLHF
>NA|TRBV7-2|NA|TRBJ1-4
TGTGCCAGCAGCTTACGTAGGGGGGGTAAACTGTTTTTT
CASSLRRGGKLFF
>TRBD1|TRBV5-4|NA|TRBJ1-1
TGCGCCAGCAGCGTGGACAGGATGACTGAAGCTTTCTTT
CASSVDRMTEAFF
>NA|TRBV2|NA|TRBJ2-7
TGTGCCAGCAGTTATTCTTGGGAGCAGTACTTC
CASSYSWEQYF
>TRBD2|TRBV14|NA|TRBJ2-5
TGTGCCAGCAGCCCGGGACTAGCGGGAGTTCGGTTTGAGACCCAGTACTTC
CASSPGLAGVRFETQYF
>TRBD1|TRBV4-3|NA|TRBJ2-3
TGCGCCAGCAGCCAACGGGACAGGGCGTGGGCAGATACGCAGTATTTT
CASSQRDRAWADTQYF
>TRBD2|TRBV2|few|TRBJ2-3
TGTGCCAGCAGTGAGCGGGAGAAGGAGACAGATACGCAGTATTTT
CASSEREKETDTQYF
>NA|TRBV6-6|NA|TRBJ2-3
TGTGCCAGCAGTTACGGGGCCACATCAGATACGCAGTATTTT
CASSYGATSDTQYF
>NA|TRBV18|NA|TRBJ2-5
TGTGCCAGCTCACCCGGCCTGCAAGAGACCCAGTACTTC
CASSPGLQETQYF